This is a list of T cell receptor beta chains from one sample in a study of T-cell reconstitution after alpha-beta-depleted transplantation in children. One entry per CDR3 protein results from TCRdb running MiXCR on the PCR reads. Found here are about 110,000 distinct CDR3 sequences, 10% of them singletons; the top ten hold approximately 7.9%. Sequencing used PBMCs from the stem cell graft donor, obtained from the stem cell graft. These receptors were collected from a human donor who donated a stem cell graft to a child with acute lymphoblastic leukemia. Each CDR3 is given with its conserved first and last residue. A D gene is named only where the DNA matches it firmly. Some rows have no size entry. The others give once, few or many, or a class for an expanded clone.

>TRBJ1-2|many|TRBD1|TRBV20-1
TGCAGTGCTAGAGAAGGGGGCAGGGGAAACTATGGCTACACCTTC
CSAREGGRGNYGYTF
>TRBJ1-1|many|-|TRBV20-1
TGCAGTGCTAGAGTGTCAACTGAAGCTTTCTTT
CSARVSTEAFF
>TRBJ1-2|many|TRBD1|TRBV11-2
TGTGCCAGCAGCTCGACAGGGGTGGAGACCTTC
CASSSTGVETF
>TRBJ1-2|-|-|TRBV3-1
TGTGCCACCTCCCAAGATCACAGGGCCGCCTATGGCTACACCTTC
CATSQDHRAAYGYTF
>TRBJ2-1|many|-|TRBV9
TGTGCCAGCAGCGTAGCCAATGAGCAGTTCTTC
CASSVANEQFF
>TRBJ2-2|many|-|TRBV24-1
TGTGCCACCAGTGAGGCTTACACCGGGGAGCTGTTTTTT
CATSEAYTGELFF
>TRBJ1-5|medium-sized|TRBD1|TRBV4-1
TGCGCCAGCAGCCAAGACGACAGGGCCTATAGCAATCAGCCCCAGCATTTT
CASSQDDRAYSNQPQHF
>TRBJ2-2|many|TRBD1|TRBV4-2
TGTGCCAGCAGCCAAGAATCGACAGGGGGCCCGAACACCGGGGAGCTGTTTTTT
CASSQESTGGPNTGELFF
>TRBJ1-5|few|-|TRBV16
TGTGCCAGCAGCCAGTTACAGAATCAGCCCCAGCATTTT
CASSQLQNQPQHF
>TRBJ1-1|many|-|TRBV7-2
TGTGCCAGCAGCTCCGGATCTTACACTGAAGCTTTCTTT
CASSSGSYTEAFF
>TRBJ2-7|many|-|TRBV5-1
TGCGCCAGCAGCGTGGAAGCCCCGGGTCCTCCTGGCGACGAGCAGTACTTC
CASSVEAPGPPGDEQYF
>TRBJ2-3|many|-|TRBV4-2
TGTGCCAGCAGCCGTCGGGCAAATACAGGGATACTCACAGATACGCAGTATTTT
CASSRRANTGILTDTQYF
>TRBJ1-1|-|TRBD1|TRBV19
TGTGCCAGTCAAAGACAGGGGCGAAACACTGAAGCTTTCTTT
CASQRQGRNTEAFF
>TRBJ2-2|many|TRBD1|TRBV5-1
TGCGCCAGCAGCTACCTACCGATCCAGGGGGCGCGCACCGGGGAGCTGTTTTTT
CASSYLPIQGARTGELFF
>TRBJ1-1|many|-|TRBV5-1
TGCGCCAGCAGCTGGGGGACGGCGAACACTGAAGCTTTCTTT
CASSWGTANTEAFF
>TRBJ2-3|many|TRBD2|TRBV5-5
TGTGCCAGCAGCTTCAGGAGCGGGACTAGCGGGCCGGATACGCAGTATTTT
CASSFRSGTSGPDTQYF
>TRBJ2-2|many|-|TRBV7-2
TGTGCCAGCAGCTTAGCTAACCTAAACACCGGGGAGCTGTTTTTT
CASSLANLNTGELFF
>TRBJ2-2|many|TRBD2|TRBV27
TGTGCCAGCAGTAGACTAGCGGTGAACACCGGGGAGCTGTTTTTT
CASSRLAVNTGELFF
>TRBJ2-1|many|-|TRBV5-8
TGTGCCAGCAGCCCCGGGCACTCCACGGGGTTCTTC
CASSPGHSTGFF
>TRBJ1-4|many|TRBD1|TRBV7-2
TGTGCCAGCAGCTTACGACAGGGTGGGGAAAAACTGTTTTTT
CASSLRQGGEKLFF
>TRBJ1-1|many|-|TRBV5-1
TGCGCCAGCAGCTTGCGAGACGCGGGGTACACTGAAGCTTTCTTT
CASSLRDAGYTEAFF
>TRBJ2-1|many|TRBD2|TRBV12-3/TRBV12-4
TGTATGAGCGGGAACTCCAATGAGCAGTTCTTC
CMSGNSNEQFF
>TRBJ2-5|many|TRBD1|TRBV5-1
TGCGCCAGCAGCCTGACAGGGGTGGAGACCCAGTACTTC
CASSLTGVETQYF
>TRBJ2-1|many|-|TRBV7-2
TGTGCCAGCAGCTCCGGAGGGGGGGCAAATGAGCAGTTCTTC
CASSSGGGANEQFF
>TRBJ2-1|many|-|TRBV6-5
TGTGCCAGCAGTTACTCCCGCGGGACCCCCTACAATGAGCAGTTCTTC
CASSYSRGTPYNEQFF
>TRBJ2-2|many|TRBD2|TRBV11-2
TGTGCCAGCAGCTTAGGCCTACGACTAGCGGGTCACGTCGGTACCGGGGAGCTGTTTTTT
CASSLGLRLAGHVGTGELFF
>TRBJ2-7|many|TRBD2|TRBV20-1
TGCAGTGCAACCGGGACTACCCGTTCCTACGAGCAGTACTTC
CSATGTTRSYEQYF
>TRBJ2-7|-|-|TRBV5-1
TGCGCCAGCAGCGCGGGGACAGCCGTCTACGAGCAGTACTTC
CASSAGTAVYEQYF
>TRBJ2-1|many|-|TRBV7-2
TGTGCCAGCAGCCGGGCAAAGGTGGGGCAGTTCTTC
CASSRAKVGQFF
>TRBJ2-7|many|-|TRBV5-6
TGTGCCAGCAGCTTGGAGCTCAAGAAGCGGCCACCCGCCTACGAGCAGTACTTC
CASSLELKKRPPAYEQYF
>TRBJ1-2|many|-|TRBV9
TGTGCCAGCAGCCCTGCCCCTACCAGGGGCTACACCTTC
CASSPAPTRGYTF
>TRBJ2-6|many|-|TRBV6-2/TRBV6-3
TGTGCCAGCAGTTACCGACCACAACGCTCTGGGGCCAACGTCCTGACTTTC
CASSYRPQRSGANVLTF
>TRBJ2-3|many|-|TRBV5-1
TGCGCCAGCAGCTTGCAGGGTCCCCCAGATACGCAGTATTTT
CASSLQGPPDTQYF
>TRBJ2-7|many|-|TRBV28
TGTGCCAGCAGTTTGGCTGGCCCCTACGAGCAGTACTTC
CASSLAGPYEQYF
>TRBJ2-3|-|-|TRBV28
TGTGCCAGCAGTTTAATTGGGACACACGGCGCGACAGATACGCAGTATTTT
CASSLIGTHGATDTQYF
>TRBJ1-5|many|-|TRBV7-6
TGTGCCAGCAGCTCTTATCACAGCCCCAATCAGCCCCAGCATTTT
CASSSYHSPNQPQHF
>TRBJ2-7|many|-|TRBV5-1
TGCGCCAGCAGCTTGGATCGGCCGGGAAAGGCACTCTACGAGCAGTACTTC
CASSLDRPGKALYEQYF
>TRBJ1-5|many|-|TRBV5-6
TGTGCCAGCAGCCAGTCCTACGGACGGAGAAGCAATCAGCCCCAGCATTTT
CASSQSYGRRSNQPQHF
>TRBJ2-7|many|TRBD2|TRBV28
TGTGCCAGCAGTTCGGGGGGTCTACAACGCTACGAGCAGTACTTC
CASSSGGLQRYEQYF
>TRBJ2-7|many|-|TRBV27
TGTGCCAGCAGTTTATCGGCAGGGGCCTACGAGCAGTACTTC
CASSLSAGAYEQYF
>TRBJ2-1|many|-|TRBV27
TGTGCCAGCAGTTTGTACAGGGCCGGTGAGCAGTTCTTC
CASSLYRAGEQFF
>TRBJ2-1|many|-|TRBV29-1
TGCAGCGCACGGACTCTGATGACCTACAATGAGCAGTTCTTC
CSARTLMTYNEQFF
>TRBJ2-7|many|TRBD1|TRBV7-9
TGTGCCAGCAGCCGACAGGGTTCCCCCTACGAGCAGTACTTC
CASSRQGSPYEQYF
>TRBJ1-5|many|TRBD1|TRBV20-1
TGCAGTGCTAGAGAGCAGGGGGCAATGTTGTGGCCCCAGCATTTT
CSAREQGAMLWPQHF
>TRBJ2-7|many|-|TRBV6-2/TRBV6-3
TGTGCCAGCAGTTACTCGGACGGGCTAGTCGAGCAGTACTTC
CASSYSDGLVEQYF
>TRBJ1-1|many|TRBD1|TRBV4-3
TGCGCCAGCAGCCAAGACGGAGGACAGGACACTGAAGCTTTCTTT
CASSQDGGQDTEAFF
>TRBJ1-2|many|-|TRBV10-3
TGTGCCATCAGGGACCGGACTGGAAACTATGGCTACACCTTC
CAIRDRTGNYGYTF
>TRBJ2-3|-|-|TRBV12-3/TRBV12-4
TGTGCCAGCAGCCGCCCACCGGACGAAGTTCGAGATACGCAGTATTTT
CASSRPPDEVRDTQYF
>TRBJ2-5|-|TRBD2|TRBV28
TGTGCCAGCAGGCACCTAGCGGAGAAGCAAGAGACCCAGTACTTC
CASRHLAEKQETQYF
>TRBJ2-2|many|TRBD2|TRBV4-2
TGTGCCAGCAGCCAAGACGCGACTAGCGGGGGGGCTGGCGGGGAGCTGTTTTTT
CASSQDATSGGAGGELFF
>TRBJ2-1|many|TRBD1|TRBV18
TGTGCCAGCTCACCACCTCCAGGGGGCGAAATCTTGCACAATGAGCAGTTCTTC
CASSPPPGGEILHNEQFF
>TRBJ2-3|-|-|TRBV7-6
TGTGCCAGCAGCTTCATGGGGGCCCGCACAGATACGCAGTATTTT
CASSFMGARTDTQYF
>TRBJ2-3|many|TRBD2|TRBV20-1
TGCAGTGCTCCGGGTAGCGGGAGGCCCACAGATACGCAGTATTTT
CSAPGSGRPTDTQYF
>TRBJ1-1|many|-|TRBV30
TGTGCCTGGACGCAGGGAGAGGAAGCTTTCTTT
CAWTQGEEAFF
>TRBJ1-2|-|TRBD1|TRBV20-1
TGCTGTGCTAGAGATCCGGGACAGCGTAACTATGGCTACACCTTC
CCARDPGQRNYGYTF